This TCR beta chain was observed in a study of shared clonotypes between healthy human individuals. Whole-study findings and limits: Specimens sampled were limited to blood, with tissue repertoires likely differing. Among donors, clonotype sharing was expected to be affected by sequencing depth.

Germline V gene lookup returns CDR1 SGHTA and CDR2 FQGNSA. Trimming shortened V by 5 bases and J by 0 bases, and 14 bases separated the two germline ends. The CDR3 runs 15 residues. Only one count was recorded for this clone. What it binds is not known. This sample also contains other DNA sequences that code for the same CDR3. Profiling relied on immunoSEQ multiplex PCR, and the TCRdb table lists in-frame clones only, not all of them. The sample has roughly 2.5 million clones; around 90% are singletons. This TCR came from a man younger than 35 in good health. Sample: naive CD4+ T cells sorted from blood. Subset of the sample: CD45RA+ positively selected. V and J are TRBV7-2 and TRBJ2-7, with D tentatively TRBD1 or TRBD2 (5 bases each). CDR3 bases: TGTGCCAGCAGCGTTAGGACGGGGACCTCCTACGAGCAGTACTTC. It is translated as CASSVRTGTSYEQYF.